This TCR beta chain is drawn from a study of neurological immune-mediated disorders. Study summary: The approximately 34 multiple sclerosis patients comprised around 30 relapsing-remitting and 3 secondary progressive cases.

This clonotype was counted ten times or more. The antigen is not known. Study-level results: Private repertoires in all groups were suggested by the finding that expanded clones across subjects shared no CDR3 amino acid sequences.

TCRdb passed the 5' RACE reads through MiXCR, listing each CDR3 protein once. The table lists fewer than 65,000 distinct CDR3 sequences, about 4% of them singletons. CDR3 length: 16 amino acids. The V segment lost 5 bases and the J segment 2 bases; nucleotides outside the gene matches: 10. Germline CDR1 is MDHEN and CDR2 is SYDVKM. The clonotype comes from a man aged 45 to 65 with multiple sclerosis. The specimen was PBMCs. The V gene is TRBV28, the J gene TRBJ2-5, with 8 positions matching TRBD2. The CDR3 region has the DNA TGTGCCAGCAGTCACATACTAGCGGCAAGTCAAGAGACCCAGTACTTC. Protein: CASSHILAASQETQYF.